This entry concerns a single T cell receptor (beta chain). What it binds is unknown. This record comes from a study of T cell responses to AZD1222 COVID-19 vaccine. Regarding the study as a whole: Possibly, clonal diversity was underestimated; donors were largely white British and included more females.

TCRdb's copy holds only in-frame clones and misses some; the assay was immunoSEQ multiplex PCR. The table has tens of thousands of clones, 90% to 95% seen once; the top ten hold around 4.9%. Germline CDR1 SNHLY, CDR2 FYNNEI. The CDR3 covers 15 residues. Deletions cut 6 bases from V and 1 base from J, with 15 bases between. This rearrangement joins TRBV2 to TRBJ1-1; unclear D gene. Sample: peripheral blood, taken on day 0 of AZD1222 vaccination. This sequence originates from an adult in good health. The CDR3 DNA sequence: TGTGCCAGCAGCGTGAAAGGAGCCGGGAACACTGAAGCTTTCTTT. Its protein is CASSVKGAGNTEAFF.